This T cell receptor (beta chain) was obtained from a study of T cell repertoires in cytomegalovirus infection. In the study overall: Public TCR beta signatures indicated both CMV infection and matching HLA type.

MiXCR, run by TCRdb on the reads, gives a single entry per CDR3 protein. The profile covers 310,000 or so distinct CDR3 sequences, with approximately 8.9% appearing a single time and around 2.4% taken by the ten largest. Whole-study results and caveats: Clonotype analysis showed dominance of the ex vivo response by HLA-C-restricted CMV-specific TCR beta clonotypes.

The germline CDR1 and CDR2 sequences are SGHTA and FQGNSA. V was clipped by 1 base and J by 7 bases; unmatched bases: 0. CDR3 length: 13 amino acids. The table lists this clonotype with many counts. The antigen is unknown. The receptor comes from a human donor in good health (CMV status not recorded). Some clones in this sample may be carry-over from other donors' samples. The chain has TRBV7-2 and TRBJ2-5; 10 positions agree with TRBD2. The sequenced material came from PBMCs. In DNA form, the CDR3 reads TGTGCCAGCAGCTTAGGACTAGCGGGGACCCAGTACTTC. Translation: CASSLGLAGTQYF.